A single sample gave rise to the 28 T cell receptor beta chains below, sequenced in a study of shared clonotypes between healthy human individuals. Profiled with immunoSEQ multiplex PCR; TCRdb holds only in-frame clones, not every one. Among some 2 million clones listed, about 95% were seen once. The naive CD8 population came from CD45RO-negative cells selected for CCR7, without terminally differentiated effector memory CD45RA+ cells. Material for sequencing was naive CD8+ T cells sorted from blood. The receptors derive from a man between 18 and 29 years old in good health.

CDR3 coding DNA: TGTGCCAGCAGCGTAGACGGTCAGCTCTATGGCTACACCTTC. Its protein product is CASSVDGQLYGYTF. The rearrangement joins TRBV9 to TRBJ1-2; the D is unclear. The CDR3 sequence is 14 residues long. V gave up 0 bases and J gave up 4 bases, with 10 bases separating them. The germline V gene encodes CDR1 SGDLS and CDR2 YYNGEE.

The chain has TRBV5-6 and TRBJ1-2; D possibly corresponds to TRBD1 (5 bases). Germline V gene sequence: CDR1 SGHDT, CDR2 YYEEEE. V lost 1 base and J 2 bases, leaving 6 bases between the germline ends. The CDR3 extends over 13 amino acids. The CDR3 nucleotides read TGTGCCAGCAGCTTGTCAGGGAACTATGGCTACACCTTC. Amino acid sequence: CASSLSGNYGYTF.

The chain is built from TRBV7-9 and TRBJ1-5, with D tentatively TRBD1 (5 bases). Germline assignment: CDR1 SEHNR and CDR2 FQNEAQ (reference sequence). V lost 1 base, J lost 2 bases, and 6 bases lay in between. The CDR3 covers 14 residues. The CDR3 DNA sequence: TGTGCCAGCAGCTTAGGGGACGGCAATCAGCCCCAGCATTTT. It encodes CASSLGDGNQPQHF.

The CDR3 sequence: CASQASSGNTIYF. CDR3 DNA sequence: TGTGCCAGCCAAGCCAGCTCTGGAAACACCATATATTTT. The chain employs TRBV6-5 and TRBJ1-3; D not certain. Germline V CDR1 and CDR2: MNHEY, SVGAGI. Between the trimmed V and J ends, which lost 8 bases and 0 bases, there was a span of 8 bases. The CDR3 covers 13 residues.

CDR3 sequence: CASSPTDATFYGYTF. Written as DNA, the CDR3 is TGTGCCAGTAGTCCCACCGACGCAACCTTCTATGGCTACACCTTC. The chain has TRBV19 and TRBJ1-2, with D unresolved. Germline V CDR1 and CDR2: LNHDA, SQIVND (reference sequence). This CDR3 region has 15 residues. Trimming left V 5 bases short and J 4 bases short, with 17 bases between.

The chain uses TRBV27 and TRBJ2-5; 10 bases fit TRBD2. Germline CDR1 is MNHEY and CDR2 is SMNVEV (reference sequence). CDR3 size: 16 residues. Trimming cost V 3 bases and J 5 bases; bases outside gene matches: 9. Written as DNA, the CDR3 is TGTGCCAGCAGTTTGGAAAGCGGGGGGGCATGGGAGACCCAGTACTTC. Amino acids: CASSLESGGAWETQYF.

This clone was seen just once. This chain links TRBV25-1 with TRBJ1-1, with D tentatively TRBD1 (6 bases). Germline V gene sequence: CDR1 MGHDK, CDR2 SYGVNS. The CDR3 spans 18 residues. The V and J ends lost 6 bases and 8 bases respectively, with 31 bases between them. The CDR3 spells CASRVGQTHRTQLKEAFF. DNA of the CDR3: TGTGCCAGCAGAGTTGGACAGACCCACAGAACCCAACTAAAAGAAGCTTTCTTT.

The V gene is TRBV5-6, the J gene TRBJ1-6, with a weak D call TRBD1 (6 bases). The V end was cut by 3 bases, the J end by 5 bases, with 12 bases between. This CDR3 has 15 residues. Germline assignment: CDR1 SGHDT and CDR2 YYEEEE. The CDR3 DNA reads TGTGCCAGCAGCTGGGGACACGGTGATAATTCACCCCTCCACTTT. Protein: CASSWGHGDNSPLHF.

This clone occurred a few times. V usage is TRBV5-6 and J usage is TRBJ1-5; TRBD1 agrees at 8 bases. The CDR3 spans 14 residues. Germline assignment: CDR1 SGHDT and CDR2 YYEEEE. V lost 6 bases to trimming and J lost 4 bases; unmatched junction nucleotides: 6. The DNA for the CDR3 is TGTGCCAGCACCGATCGGACAGGGAATCAGCCCCAGCATTTT. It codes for CASTDRTGNQPQHF.

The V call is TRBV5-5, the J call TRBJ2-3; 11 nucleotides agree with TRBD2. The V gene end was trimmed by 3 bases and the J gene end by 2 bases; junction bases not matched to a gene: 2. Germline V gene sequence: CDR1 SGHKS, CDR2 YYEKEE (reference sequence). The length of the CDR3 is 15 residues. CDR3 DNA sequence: TGTGCCAGCAGCTGGGGACTAGCGGACACAGATACGCAGTATTTT. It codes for CASSWGLADTDTQYF. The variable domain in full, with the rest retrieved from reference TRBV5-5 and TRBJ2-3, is DAGVTQSPTHLIKTRGQQVTLRCSPISGHKSVSWYQQVLGQGPQFIFQYYEKEERGRGNFPDRFSARQFPNYSSELNVNALLLGDSALYLCASSWGLADTDTQYFGPGTRLTVL.

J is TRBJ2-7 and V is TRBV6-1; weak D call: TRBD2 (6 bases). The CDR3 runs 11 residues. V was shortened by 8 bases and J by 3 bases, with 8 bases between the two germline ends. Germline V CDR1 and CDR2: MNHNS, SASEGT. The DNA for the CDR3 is TGTGCCAGCTCGGGGGTCTACGAGCAGTACTTC. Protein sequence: CASSGVYEQYF.

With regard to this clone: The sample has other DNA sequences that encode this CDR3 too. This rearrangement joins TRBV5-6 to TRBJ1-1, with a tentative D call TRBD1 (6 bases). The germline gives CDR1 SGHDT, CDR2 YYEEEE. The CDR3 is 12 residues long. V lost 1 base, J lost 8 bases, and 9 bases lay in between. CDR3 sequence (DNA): TGTGCCAGCAGCTTGTGGGGGGCAGAAGCTTTCTTT. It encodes CASSLWGAEAFF. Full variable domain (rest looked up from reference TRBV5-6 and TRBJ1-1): DAGVTQSPTHLIKTRGQQVTLRCSPKSGHDTVSWYQQALGQGPQFIFQYYEEEERQRGNFPDRFSGHQFPNYSSELNVNALLLGDSALYLCASSLWGAEAFFGQGTRLTVV.

CDR3: CASSPTPRAGMVGNEQFF. The CDR3 region has the DNA TGTGCCAGCAGCCCTACCCCTAGAGCGGGCATGGTAGGCAATGAGCAGTTCTTC. The chain combines TRBV13 with TRBJ2-1, with D perhaps TRBD2 (6 bases). Looked up from germline, CDR1 is PRHDT and CDR2 is FYEKMQ (reference sequence). This CDR3 is 18 amino acids long. Trimming took 5 bases from V and 6 from J, leaving 26 bases between them.

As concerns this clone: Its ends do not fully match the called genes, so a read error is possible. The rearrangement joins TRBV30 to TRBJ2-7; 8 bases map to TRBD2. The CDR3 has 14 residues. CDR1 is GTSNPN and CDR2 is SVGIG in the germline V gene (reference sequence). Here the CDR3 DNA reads TGTGCCGGGAGTGAAGGGGCGGGGGGCGGCGAGCAGTACTTC. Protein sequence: CAGSEGAGGGEQYF.

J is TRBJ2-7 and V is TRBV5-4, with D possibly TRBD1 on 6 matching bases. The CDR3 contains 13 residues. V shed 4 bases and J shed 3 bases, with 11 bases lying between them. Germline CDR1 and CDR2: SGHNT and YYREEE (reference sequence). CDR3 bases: TGTGCCAGCAGCCGAACAGGGAACTACGAGCAGTACTTC. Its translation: CASSRTGNYEQYF.

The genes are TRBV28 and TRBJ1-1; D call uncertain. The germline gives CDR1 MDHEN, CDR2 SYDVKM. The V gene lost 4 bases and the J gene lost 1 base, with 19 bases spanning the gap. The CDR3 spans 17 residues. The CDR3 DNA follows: TGTGCCAGCAGTTCGCCTTTGAGATATGTGCAGAACACTGAAGCTTTCTTT. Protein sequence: CASSSPLRYVQNTEAFF. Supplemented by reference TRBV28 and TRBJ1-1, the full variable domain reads DVKVTQSSRYLVKRTGEKVFLECVQDMDHENMFWYRQDPGLGLRLIYFSYDVKMKEKGDIPEGYSVSREKKERFSLILESASTNQTSMYLCASSSPLRYVQNTEAFFGQGTRLTVV.

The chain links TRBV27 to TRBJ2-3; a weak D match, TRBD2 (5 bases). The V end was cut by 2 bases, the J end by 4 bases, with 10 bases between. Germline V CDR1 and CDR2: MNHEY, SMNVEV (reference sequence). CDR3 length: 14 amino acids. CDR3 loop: CASSLVGGPDTQYF. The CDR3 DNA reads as TGTGCCAGCAGTTTAGTAGGCGGGCCAGATACGCAGTATTTT.

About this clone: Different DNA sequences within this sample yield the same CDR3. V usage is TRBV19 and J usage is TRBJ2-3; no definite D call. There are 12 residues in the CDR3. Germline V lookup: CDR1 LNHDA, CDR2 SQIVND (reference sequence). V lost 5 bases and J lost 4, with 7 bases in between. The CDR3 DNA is TGTGCCAGTAGTCCTGGTGCAGATACGCAGTATTTT. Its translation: CASSPGADTQYF.

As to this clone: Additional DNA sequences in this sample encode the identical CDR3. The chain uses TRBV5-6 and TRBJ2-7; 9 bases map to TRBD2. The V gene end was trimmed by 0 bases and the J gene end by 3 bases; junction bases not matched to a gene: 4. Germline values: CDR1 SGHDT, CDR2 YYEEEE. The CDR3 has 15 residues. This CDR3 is CASSLGLAENYEQYF. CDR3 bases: TGTGCCAGCAGCTTGGGACTAGCGGAGAACTACGAGCAGTACTTC.

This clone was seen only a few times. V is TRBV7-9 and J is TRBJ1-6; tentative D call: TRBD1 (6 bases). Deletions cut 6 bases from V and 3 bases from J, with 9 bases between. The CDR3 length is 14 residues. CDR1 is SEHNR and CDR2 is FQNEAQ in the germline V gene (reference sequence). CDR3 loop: CASRDSRYNSPLHF. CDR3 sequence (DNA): TGTGCCAGCAGGGACAGTCGCTATAATTCACCCCTCCACTTT. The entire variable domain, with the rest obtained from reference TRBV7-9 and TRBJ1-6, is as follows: DTGVSQNPRHKITKRGQNVTFRCDPISEHNRLYWYRQTLGQGPEFLTYFQNEAQLEKSRLLSDRFSAERPKGSFSTLEIQRTEQGDSAMYLCASRDSRYNSPLHFGNGTRLTVT.

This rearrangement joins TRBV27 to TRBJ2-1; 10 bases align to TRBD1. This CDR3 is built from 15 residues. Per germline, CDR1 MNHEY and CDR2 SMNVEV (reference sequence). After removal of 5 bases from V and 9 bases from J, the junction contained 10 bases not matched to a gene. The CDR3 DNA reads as TGTGCCAGCAGTGATCCGAGACAGGGGGCGGTTGAGCAGTTCTTC. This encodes CASSDPRQGAVEQFF.

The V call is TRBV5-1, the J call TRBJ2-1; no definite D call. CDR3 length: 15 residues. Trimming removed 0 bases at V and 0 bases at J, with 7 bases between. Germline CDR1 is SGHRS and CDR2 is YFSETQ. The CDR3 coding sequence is TGCGCCAGCAGCTTGGTGCCTAACTCCTACAATGAGCAGTTCTTC. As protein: CASSLVPNSYNEQFF.

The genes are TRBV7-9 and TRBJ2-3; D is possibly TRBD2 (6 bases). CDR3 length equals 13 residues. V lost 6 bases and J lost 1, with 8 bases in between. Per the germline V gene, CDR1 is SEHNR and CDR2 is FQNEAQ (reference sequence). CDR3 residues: CASRERGTDTQYF. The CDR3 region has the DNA TGTGCCAGCAGGGAGCGGGGCACAGATACGCAGTATTTT. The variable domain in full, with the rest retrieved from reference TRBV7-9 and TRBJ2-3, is DTGVSQNPRHKITKRGQNVTFRCDPISEHNRLYWYRQTLGQGPEFLTYFQNEAQLEKSRLLSDRFSAERPKGSFSTLEIQRTEQGDSAMYLCASRERGTDTQYFGPGTRLTVL.

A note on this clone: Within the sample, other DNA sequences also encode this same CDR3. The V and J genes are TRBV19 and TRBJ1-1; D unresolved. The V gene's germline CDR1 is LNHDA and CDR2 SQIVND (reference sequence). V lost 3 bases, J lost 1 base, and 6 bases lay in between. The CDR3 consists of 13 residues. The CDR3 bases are TGTGCCAGTAGTATGGGTCCGAACACTGAAGCTTTCTTT. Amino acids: CASSMGPNTEAFF.

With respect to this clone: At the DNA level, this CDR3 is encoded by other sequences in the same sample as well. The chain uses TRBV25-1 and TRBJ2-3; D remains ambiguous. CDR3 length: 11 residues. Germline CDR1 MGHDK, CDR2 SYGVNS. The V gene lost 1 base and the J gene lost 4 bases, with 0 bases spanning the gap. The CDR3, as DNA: TGTGCCAGCAGTGAATCAGATACGCAGTATTTT. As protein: CASSESDTQYF. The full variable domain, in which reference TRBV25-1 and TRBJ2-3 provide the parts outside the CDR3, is EADIYQTPRYLVIGTGKKITLECSQTMGHDKMYWYQQDPGMELHLIHYSYGVNSTEKGDLSSESTVSRIRTEHFPLTLESARPSHTSQYLCASSESDTQYFGPGTRLTVL.

Here the CDR3 reads CASSGGFGNEQFF. The CDR3 nucleotides are TGTGCCAGCAGCGGAGGGTTCGGGAATGAGCAGTTCTTC. The chain joins TRBV11-3 to TRBJ2-1; D may be TRBD2 (6 bases). Deletions cut 5 bases from V and 7 bases from J, with 12 bases between. Germline loops: CDR1 SGHNT, CDR2 YENEEA. This CDR3 is built from 13 residues. Looking up the rest from reference TRBV11-3 and TRBJ2-1 gives the full variable domain: EAGVVQSPRYKIIEKKQPVAFWCNPISGHNTLYWYLQNLGQGPELLIRYENEEAVDDSQLPKDRFSAERLKGVDSTLKIQPAELGDSAVYLCASSGGFGNEQFFGPGTRLTVL.

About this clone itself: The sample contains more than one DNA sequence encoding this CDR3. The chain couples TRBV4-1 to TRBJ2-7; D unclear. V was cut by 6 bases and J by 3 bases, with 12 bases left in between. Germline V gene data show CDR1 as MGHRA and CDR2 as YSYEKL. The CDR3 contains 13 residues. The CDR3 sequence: CASSLDGSYEQYF. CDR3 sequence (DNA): TGCGCCAGCAGTCTAGATGGCAGCTACGAGCAGTACTTC.

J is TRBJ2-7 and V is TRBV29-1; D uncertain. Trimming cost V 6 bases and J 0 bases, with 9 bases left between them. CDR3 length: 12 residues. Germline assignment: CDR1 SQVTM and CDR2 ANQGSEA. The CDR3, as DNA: TGCAGCGTAACCACCGTCTCCTACGAGCAGTACTTC. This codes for CSVTTVSYEQYF.